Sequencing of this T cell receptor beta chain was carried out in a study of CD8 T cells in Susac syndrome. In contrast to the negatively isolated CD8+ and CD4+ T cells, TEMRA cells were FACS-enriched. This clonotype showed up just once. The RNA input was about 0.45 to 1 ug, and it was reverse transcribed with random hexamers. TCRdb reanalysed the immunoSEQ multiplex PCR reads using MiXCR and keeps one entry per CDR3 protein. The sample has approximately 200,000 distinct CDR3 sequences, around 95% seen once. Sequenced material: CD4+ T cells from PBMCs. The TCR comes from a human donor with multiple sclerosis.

The CDR3 region has the DNA TGTGCCAGCAGTACACAGGGGGGAGGCTACAATGAGCAGTTCTTC. This translates into CASSTQGGGYNEQFF. The chain carries TRBV5-5 and TRBJ2-1; 8 nucleotides match TRBD1. The CDR3 covers 15 residues. CDR1 and CDR2 (germline): SGHKS, YYEKEE (reference sequence). The V and J ends lost 5 bases and 3 bases, in that order; junction bases with no gene match: 7. The complete variable domain, with remaining parts taken from reference TRBV5-5 and TRBJ2-1, reads DAGVTQSPTHLIKTRGQQVTLRCSPISGHKSVSWYQQVLGQGPQFIFQYYEKEERGRGNFPDRFSARQFPNYSSELNVNALLLGDSALYLCASSTQGGGYNEQFFGPGTRLTVL.